Each of the 23 T cell receptor beta chains below was sequenced from the same sample in a study of persistence of HIV-infected CD4 T cells. Sequencing used immunoSEQ version 4 in survey mode. Profiled with immunoSEQ multiplex PCR; TCRdb holds only in-frame clones, not every one. The data hold 35,000 to 40,000 clones, with about 85% observed a single time. Stimulation used about 9.5 ug/mL lysate from CMV-infected fibroblasts. CD40L-negative CD69-negative CD45RO-high memory CD4+ T cells were sorted as populations depleted of antigen-responding cells. For these TCRs, the target antigens are not known. The specimen comprised CD4+ T cells sorted from PBMCs after approximately 20-hour stimulation, sampled from a patient who received antiretroviral therapy. All receptors come from an adult man with HIV who was CMV-seropositive.

This clone was picked up one time. J is TRBJ2-5 and V is TRBV28; TRBD2 aligns across 7 bases. The CDR3 length is 13 residues. The ends lost 2 bases at V and 3 bases at J; junction bases unmatched: 0. Germline CDR1 and CDR2: MDHEN and SYDVKM. The CDR3: CASSLGGEETQYF. The CDR3 bases are TGTGCCAGCAGTTTAGGGGGGGAAGAGACCCAGTACTTC.

The chain recombines TRBV19 with TRBJ1-2, with a tentative D call TRBD1 (5 bases). CDR3 length: 16 amino acids. The V and J ends lost 4 bases and 4 bases respectively, with 19 bases between them. From germline, CDR1 is LNHDA and CDR2 SQIVND (reference sequence). As DNA, the CDR3 is TGTGCCAGTAGTACATTTCCCTTGCAGGGAGGCTATGGCTACACCTTC. Residues: CASSTFPLQGGYGYTF. Full variable domain (outside the CDR3, taken from reference TRBV19 and TRBJ1-2): DGGITQSPKYLFRKEGQNVTLSCEQNLNHDAMYWYRQDPGQGLRLIYYSQIVNDFQKGDIAEGYSVSREKKESFPLTVTSAQKNPTAFYLCASSTFPLQGGYGYTFGSGTRLTVV.

This clone appeared a single time. The chain links TRBV5-1 to TRBJ1-5; D is unclear. The CDR3 is 13 residues long. V dropped 5 bases and J dropped 4 bases, with 10 bases sitting between them. Germline CDR1 reads SGHRS; CDR2 reads YFSETQ. DNA of the CDR3: TGCGCCAGCAGAATAGGACCTAATCAGCCCCAGCATTTT. As protein: CASRIGPNQPQHF. Complete variable domain (other parts from reference TRBV5-1 and TRBJ1-5): KAGVTQTPRYLIKTRGQQVTLSCSPISGHRSVSWYQQTPGQGLQFLFEYFSETQRNKGNFPGRFSGRQFSNSRSEMNVSTLELGDSALYLCASRIGPNQPQHFGDGTRLSIL.

The rearrangement uses TRBV7-8 and TRBJ2-3; TRBD2 aligns across 7 bases. Germline assignment: CDR1 SGHVS and CDR2 FQNEAQ. The CDR3 length is 16 residues. Trimming at V came to 3 bases and at J to 4 bases, leaving 10 bases not matched to a gene. The CDR3 DNA follows: TGTGCCAGCAGCTTCGGGGTGCGGGGGAGGGCAGATACGCAGTATTTT. Translation: CASSFGVRGRADTQYF.

The chain recombines TRBV2 with TRBJ1-5; D gene unclear. Deletions cut 6 bases from V and 7 bases from J, with 13 bases between. The CDR3 sequence is 13 residues long. Germline-derived CDR1 and CDR2 are SNHLY and FYNNEI. CDR3 amino acids: CASRGPPGQPQHF. In DNA form, the CDR3 reads TGTGCCAGCAGAGGCCCGCCGGGACAGCCCCAGCATTTT.

V gene TRBV5-1 combines with J gene TRBJ1-2; no clear D. The V and J ends lost 0 bases and 2 bases respectively, with 5 bases between them. The CDR3 is made up of 13 amino acids. CDR1 and CDR2 (germline): SGHRS, YFSETQ. This CDR3 reads CASSLDGNYGYTF. Written as DNA, the CDR3 is TGCGCCAGCAGCTTGGACGGGAACTATGGCTACACCTTC.

With respect to this clone: The sample contains more than one DNA sequence encoding this CDR3. The chain carries TRBV12-3 or TRBV12-4 and TRBJ2-7, with 13 bases that match TRBD2. V trimming: 7 bases; J trimming: 7 bases; junction bases outside the gene matches: 4. This CDR3 is 13 amino acids long. CDR3 residues: CASKLAGGWEQYF. CDR3 bases: TGTGCCAGCAAACTAGCGGGGGGGTGGGAGCAGTACTTC.

The chain has TRBV2 and TRBJ1-2, with D unresolved. From germline, CDR1 is SNHLY and CDR2 FYNNEI. The CDR3 is 13 residues long. The V and J ends lost 1 base and 8 bases respectively, with 11 bases between them. The CDR3 nucleotides read TGTGCCAGCAGTGAAGAGTCCTTAGGGGGCTACACCTTC. Its translation is CASSEESLGGYTF.

The chain uses TRBV7-8 and TRBJ2-1; 10 nucleotides match TRBD1. CDR1 and CDR2 (germline): SGHVS, FQNEAQ. The CDR3 consists of 15 residues. Germline trimming cut 6 bases from V and 7 bases from J; bases unmatched to any gene: 9. The CDR3, as DNA: TGTGCCAGCAGTCCGGACAGGGGGAATGGGAATGAGCAGTTCTTC. Amino acids: CASSPDRGNGNEQFF.

In this sample, this clone turned up a few times. Different DNA sequences within this sample yield the same CDR3. The chain uses TRBV3-1 (or the pseudogene TRBV3-2) and TRBJ1-1; D unclear. V lost 2 bases and J 8 bases, leaving 6 bases between the germline ends. From germline, CDR1 is LGHDT and CDR2 YNNKEL (reference sequence). The CDR3 spans 11 residues. This CDR3 is CASSQLGEAFF. DNA for the CDR3: TGTGCCAGCAGCCAATTGGGGGAAGCTTTCTTT.

In this sample, this clone turned up a few times. The V call is TRBV6-5, the J call TRBJ1-5, with D perhaps matching TRBD1 (5 bases). The CDR3 consists of 12 residues. Trimming removed 11 bases from V and 0 bases from J, with 8 bases in between. Germline V lookup: CDR1 MNHEY, CDR2 SVGAGI. The CDR3 bases are TGTGCCCTTGGGGGTAGCAATCAGCCCCAGCATTTT. Residues: CALGGSNQPQHF.

This rearrangement joins TRBV6-5 to TRBJ2-1; 16 positions match TRBD2. Germline V gives CDR1 MNHEY, CDR2 SVGAGI. Germline trimming cut 7 bases from V and 7 bases from J; bases unmatched to any gene: 4. The CDR3 totals 15 residues. The CDR3: CASTPGLAGGNEQFF. DNA for the CDR3: TGTGCCAGCACCCCGGGACTAGCGGGGGGGAATGAGCAGTTCTTC.

This chain links TRBV10-2 with TRBJ2-1; D unclear. The CDR3 length is 14 residues. The germline gives CDR1 WSHSY, CDR2 SAAADI. V gave up 5 bases and J gave up 9 bases, with 17 bases separating them. This CDR3 reads CASSSQTRWGEQFF. The CDR3 DNA follows: TGCGCCAGCAGTTCCCAGACCCGGTGGGGTGAGCAGTTCTTC.

The J gene is TRBJ1-5, the V gene TRBV24-1, with D unresolved. The germline V and J ends were trimmed by 9 bases and 7 bases, with 9 bases remaining between them. Germline CDR1 is KGHDR and CDR2 is SFDVKD. The CDR3 runs 11 residues. CDR3 amino acids: CATGNVQPQHF. CDR3 DNA: TGTGCCACCGGGAACGTCCAGCCCCAGCATTTT.

V gene TRBV27 combines with J gene TRBJ1-6; tentatively, D is TRBD1 (5 bases). This CDR3 spans 18 amino acids. Germline V lookup: CDR1 MNHEY, CDR2 SMNVEV (reference sequence). V was trimmed by 4 bases and J by 9 bases, leaving 25 bases between them. The CDR3: CASSSTLPRRVSASPLHF. CDR3 DNA sequence: TGTGCCAGCAGTTCAACCCTCCCCCGCAGGGTGTCAGCTTCACCCCTCCACTTT.

The gene calls are TRBV7-7 and TRBJ2-3; D is perhaps TRBD1 or TRBD2 (7 bases each). CDR3 length: 16 residues. Between the trimmed V and J ends, which lost 6 bases and 3 bases, there was a span of 19 bases. CDR1 and CDR2 from the germline V gene are SSHAT and FNYEAQ (reference sequence). CDR3 sequence: CASSARGGLGTDTQYF. The CDR3 nucleotides are TGTGCCAGCAGTGCCAGGGGGGGGTTGGGGACAGATACGCAGTATTTT.

V is TRBV28 and J is TRBJ1-5; TRBD1 is a possible D gene (6 bases). The CDR3 is 15 residues long. Germline V gene sequence: CDR1 MDHEN, CDR2 SYDVKM. Trimming took off 6 bases at V and 1 base at J, with 13 bases between the two ends. CDR3 coding DNA: TGTGCCAGCAGCAACAGGGAGGGAAGCAATCAGCCCCAGCATTTT. Protein sequence: CASSNREGSNQPQHF.

This clone was picked up one time. The rearrangement links TRBV5-1 to TRBJ2-7; D call uncertain. Germline CDR1 reads SGHRS; CDR2 reads YFSETQ. The CDR3 totals 14 residues. V lost 0 bases and J 2 bases, leaving 9 bases between the germline ends. The CDR3 nucleotides read TGCGCCAGCAGCTTGGTAGTATCCCCCTACGAGCAGTACTTC. Its protein product is CASSLVVSPYEQYF.

The rearrangement joins TRBV6-1 to TRBJ1-1; D may be TRBD1 (5 bases). V lost 2 bases to trimming and J lost 0 bases, with 16 bases between them. The CDR3 is made up of 17 amino acids. The germline CDR1 and CDR2 sequences are MNHNS and SASEGT. Written as DNA, the CDR3 is TGTGCCAGCAGTGAAAGGGGCCGAGGAAACGTGAACACTGAAGCTTTCTTT. This gives the protein CASSERGRGNVNTEAFF.

This clone has a handful of counts. The V and J genes are TRBV4-2 and TRBJ2-3, with no clear D. Trimming left V 0 bases short and J 3 bases short, with 10 bases between. Per germline, CDR1 LGHNA and CDR2 YNFKEQ. The CDR3 has 15 residues. As DNA, the CDR3 is TGTGCCAGCAGCCAAGATGGTCATGGGACAGATACGCAGTATTTT. Its protein is CASSQDGHGTDTQYF.

V and J are TRBV7-3 and TRBJ1-6; D is possibly TRBD1 (5 bases). CDR3 length equals 13 residues. V was clipped by 5 bases and J by 10 bases, with 12 bases between them. The germline CDR1 and CDR2 sequences are SGHTA and FQGTGA. CDR3 region: CASSARDGSPLHF. The CDR3 nucleotides read TGTGCCAGCAGCGCCAGGGATGGCTCACCCCTCCACTTT.

The chain recombines TRBV6-5 with TRBJ2-7; TRBD1 matches 7 bases. With V trimmed by 6 bases and J by 2 bases, 7 bases remained unmatched. The CDR3 runs 14 residues. Germline V CDR1 and CDR2: MNHEY, SVGAGI. The CDR3 DNA sequence: TGTGCCAGCAGGAGACAGGGAGCTACCTACGAGCAGTACTTC. It specifies CASRRQGATYEQYF.

This chain joins TRBV2 and TRBJ1-1; 7 bases are shared with TRBD1. Germline lookup yields CDR1 SNHLY and CDR2 FYNNEI. V gave up 7 bases and J gave up 2 bases; unmatched junction bases: 10. The CDR3 contains 15 residues. CDR3 sequence reads: CASTQGGTANTEAFF. The CDR3 nucleotides read TGTGCCAGCACCCAGGGGGGGACAGCTAACACTGAAGCTTTCTTT. Filled out from reference TRBV2 and TRBJ1-1, the complete variable domain reads EPEVTQTPSHQVTQMGQEVILRCVPISNHLYFYWYRQILGQKVEFLVSFYNNEISEKSEIFDDQFSVERPDGSNFTLKIRSTKLEDSAMYFCASTQGGTANTEAFFGQGTRLTVV.